These T cell receptor beta chains were read from a single sample in a study of regulatory T cells in long-lasting Graves disease. TCRdb used MiXCR to reprocess the multiplex PCR reads, holding one entry per CDR3 protein. Of some 350,000 distinct CDR3 sequences listed, about 16% are singletons. The sample was also linked to a second study, of T cells in Graves' hyperthyroidism and ophthalmopathy.

This specimen consisted of peripheral blood mononuclear cells (PBMCs), obtained at new diagnosis, from a patient treated with antithyroid drugs. The receptor set was obtained from a young woman with Graves disease. The CDR3 runs from the conserved cysteine through the conserved F or W. A D gene is named only where the DNA matches it firmly. Clone sizes are given selectively: once, few, many, or a class where the clone is expanded.

abundance,v_gene,j_gene,d_gene,len,CDR3nt,CDR3aa
few,TRBV3-1,TRBJ1-6,-,15,TGTGCCAGCAGCCAACCTCGGACGGGAAATTCACCCCTCCACTTT,CASSQPRTGNSPLHF
few,TRBV29-1,TRBJ1-1,-,12,TGCAGCACCTTCGAGGTTGGAACTGAAGCTTTCTTT,CSTFEVGTEAFF
few,TRBV28,TRBJ2-3,-,14,TGTGCCAGCAGTTTCGACAGTAGCACAGATACGCAGTATTTT,CASSFDSSTDTQYF
-,TRBV10-2,TRBJ1-5,TRBD1,19,TGCGCCAGCAGCAGGACAGGGGGCGCGGGGGGTCTTAGCAATCAGCCCCAGCATTTT,CASSRTGGAGGLSNQPQHF
many,TRBV5-5,TRBJ2-7,-,14,TGTGCCAGCAGCCCTATGGGGGCAGCCTACGAGCAGTACTTC,CASSPMGAAYEQYF
-,TRBV2,TRBJ1-1,-,13,TGTGCCAGCAGTGAAGCTCCAGGGACTGAAGCTTTCTTT,CASSEAPGTEAFF
many,TRBV12-3/TRBV12-4,TRBJ2-5,TRBD1,14,TGTGCCAGCAGTTTACCCACAGGGGTTCAGACCCAGTACTTC,CASSLPTGVQTQYF
many,TRBV30,TRBJ1-2,-,13,TGTGCCTGGAGTTCCAAGGTTAACTATGGCTACACCTTC,CAWSSKVNYGYTF
many,TRBV12-3/TRBV12-4,TRBJ2-7,-,14,TGTGCCAGCAGCCCCCAGGGTGACGCCTACGAGCAGTACTTC,CASSPQGDAYEQYF
many,TRBV5-1,TRBJ1-6,TRBD1,14,TGCGCCAGCAGCTTGACAGGGGAGAGTTCACCCCTCCACTTT,CASSLTGESSPLHF
few,TRBV7-9,TRBJ1-2,-,13,TGTGCCAGCAGCTTACAGGGTTGGGATGGCTACACCTTC,CASSLQGWDGYTF
many,TRBV11-3,TRBJ2-5,-,15,TGTGCCAGCAGCTTAAATAGCCTAAATCAAGAGACCCAGTACTTC,CASSLNSLNQETQYF
-,TRBV9,TRBJ1-4,-,13,TGTGCCAGCAGCGTAGATGGGGAGGGGAAACTGTTTTTT,CASSVDGEGKLFF
many,TRBV9,TRBJ2-5,-,13,TGTGCCAGCAGCTCCTCGGACTTCGAGACCCAGTACTTC,CASSSSDFETQYF
many,TRBV3-1,TRBJ2-1,-,14,TGTGCCAGCAGCCAAACAGGGTCAGGCAATGAGCAGTTCTTC,CASSQTGSGNEQFF
many,TRBV12-3/TRBV12-4,TRBJ2-7,-,13,TGTGCCAGCAGTTCCCATACCTCCTACGAGCAGTACTTC,CASSSHTSYEQYF
many,TRBV6-5,TRBJ2-7,-,17,TGTGCCAGCAGTTATATAGGGGGCAGGGAGGGGATCTACGAGCAGTACTTC,CASSYIGGREGIYEQYF
many,TRBV11-2,TRBJ1-2,-,14,TGTGCCAGCAGCTTAGATATTTCCCTCTATGGCTACACCTTC,CASSLDISLYGYTF
many,TRBV30,TRBJ1-4,TRBD1,14,TGTGCCTTGACAGGGGACGCAACTAATGAAAAACTGTTTTTT,CALTGDATNEKLFF
many,TRBV3-1,TRBJ2-5,-,13,TGTGCCAGCAGTTACTGGGCCCAAGAGACCCAGTACTTC,CASSYWAQETQYF
many,TRBV5-6,TRBJ1-1,-,13,TGTGCCAGCAGGAGGGCGTGGGACACTGAAGCTTTCTTT,CASRRAWDTEAFF
-,TRBV28,TRBJ1-5,TRBD1,15,TGTGCCAGCAGTTTGCCTGGACAGGGGGATCAGCCCCAGCATTTT,CASSLPGQGDQPQHF
few,TRBV18,TRBJ2-3,TRBD1,18,TGTGCCAGCTCACCCCTCCAACCGGGACAGGGGGTGAGGGATACGCAGTATTTT,CASSPLQPGQGVRDTQYF
once,TRBV28,TRBJ2-3,TRBD2,19,TGTGCCAGCAGTTCCCCGGGGTTGATTAGCGGGAGCGGCACAGATACGCAGTATTTT,CASSSPGLISGSGTDTQYF
-,TRBV10-1,TRBJ2-5,-,16,TGCGCCAGCAGTGAGTCCGGGCCACAAGGCGAAGAGACCCAGTACTTC,CASSESGPQGEETQYF
few,TRBV7-3,TRBJ2-3,TRBD1,15,TGTGCCGGCAGCTCCAGGGGTACAGGGGTAGATACGCAGTATTTT,CAGSSRGTGVDTQYF
-,TRBV20-1,TRBJ2-2,-,13,TGCAGTGCTTACAGGGACATCACCGGGGAGCTGTTTTTT,CSAYRDITGELFF
few,TRBV20-1,TRBJ2-7,TRBD2,15,TGCAGTGCTAGCGGGACTAGCGGGAGCGCCTATGAGCAGTACTTC,CSASGTSGSAYEQYF
medium-sized,TRBV5-1,TRBJ2-5,-,15,TGCGCCAGCAGCATAGCCGGCTCAGGCCAAGAGACCCAGTACTTC,CASSIAGSGQETQYF
many,TRBV11-3,TRBJ2-1,-,13,TGTGCCAGCAGCTTTCGGCCTGCCAGTGAGCAGTTCTTC,CASSFRPASEQFF
few,TRBV7-8,TRBJ2-3,-,17,TGTGCCAGCAGCCGCGGCAGGGTCTTCGGGGGCACAGATACGCAGTATTTT,CASSRGRVFGGTDTQYF
many,TRBV18,TRBJ1-1,-,13,TGTGCCAGCTCACCTCAGGAGAACACTGAAGCTTTCTTT,CASSPQENTEAFF
few,TRBV12-3/TRBV12-4,TRBJ1-1,-,13,TGTGCCAGCAGTTTGTTGGGGGACACTGAAGCTTTCTTT,CASSLLGDTEAFF